What follows are 32 T cell receptor beta chains derived from one specimen sequenced in a study of cytomegalovirus exposure and HLA in healthy donors. A multiplex PCR was run with 60 Vbeta primers and 13 Jbeta primers. Clones were sequenced by immunoSEQ multiplex PCR, and TCRdb holds only the in-frame ones, with some missing. The sample records some 250,000 clones, around 80% being singletons. Sample: PBMCs. The receptors derive from a woman aged 40 to 55 in good health and CMV-seropositive.

The chain employs TRBV7-3 and TRBJ2-4; TRBD2 agrees at 10 bases. The V segment lost 5 bases and the J segment 6 bases; nucleotides outside the gene matches: 7. The CDR3 has 15 residues. Germline V lookup: CDR1 SGHTA, CDR2 FQGTGA. CDR3 nucleotide sequence: TGTGCCAGCAGCCCCTTAGCGGGAGGCTTAAACATTCAGTACTTC. Its protein product is CASSPLAGGLNIQYF. The full variable domain, with the rest looked up from reference TRBV7-3 and TRBJ2-4, is GAGVSQTPSNKVTEKGKYVELRCDPISGHTALYWYRQSLGQGPEFLIYFQGTGAADDSGLPNDRFFAVRPEGSVSTLKIQRTERGDSAVYLCASSPLAGGLNIQYFGAGTRLSVL.

This chain links TRBV29-1 with TRBJ2-1; TRBD2 aligns across 14 bases. The CDR3 runs 16 residues. The V gene's germline CDR1 is SQVTM and CDR2 ANQGSEA. J lost 15 bases, V lost 6 bases, and 19 bases had no gene match. Written as DNA, the CDR3 is TGCAGCGTATCCGGGACTAGCGGGAGAGATACAATGAGTGGGTTCTTC. The encoded protein is CSVSGTSGRDTMSGFF.

This chain uses TRBV30 with TRBJ2-2, with unresolved D. CDR3 length equals 14 residues. Deletions cut 3 bases from V and 3 bases from J, with 11 bases between. CDR1 is GTSNPN, CDR2 SVGIG, per germline (reference sequence). The CDR3: CAWRDLADTGELFF. The DNA for the CDR3 is TGTGCCTGGAGGGATTTGGCGGACACCGGGGAGCTGTTTTTT. Based on the CDR3 plus reference TRBV30 and TRBJ2-2, the full variable domain is SQTIHQWPATLVQPVGSPLSLECTVEGTSNPNLYWYRQAAGRGLQLLFYSVGIGQISSEVPQNLSASRPQDRQFILSSKKLLLSDSGFYLCAWRDLADTGELFFGEGSRLTVL.

Comments on this clone: Germline is not matched at one junction end, which may reflect a read error. The same CDR3 is also encoded by other DNA sequences in this sample. The genes are TRBV6-5 and TRBJ1-6; the D gene is possibly TRBD1 (6 bases). The CDR3 length is 16 residues. CDR1 and CDR2 (germline): MNHEY, SVGAGI. The CDR3 loop reads CASSYVAGVSNSPLHF. Written as DNA, the CDR3 is TGTGCCAGCAGTTACGTGGCAGGGGTCTCTAATTCCCCCCTCCACTTT.

On this clone itself: The junction shows a germline mismatch at one end, possibly a read error. Additional DNA sequences in this sample encode the identical CDR3. The chain uses TRBV6-5 and TRBJ1-4; D is perhaps TRBD1 (5 bases). The CDR3 has 16 amino acids. Looked up from germline, CDR1 is MNHEY and CDR2 is SVGAGI. CDR3 sequence reads: CASSYSFTGANEKLFF. The CDR3 nucleotides read TGTGCCAGCAGCTACTCGTTCACGGGGGCTAATGAAAAACTGTTTTTT.

The chain has TRBV10-3 and TRBJ1-6, with D maybe TRBD1 (6 bases). V lost 0 bases, J lost 9 bases, and 15 bases lay in between. The germline CDR1 and CDR2 sequences are ENHRY and SYGVKD. This CDR3 has 16 amino acids. In DNA, the CDR3 is TGTGCCATCAGTGAGTCCGCGGGGGCTGGGGGTTCACCCCTCCACTTT. Translation: CAISESAGAGGSPLHF.

This sequence joins TRBV15 and TRBJ2-7; D is undetermined. CDR1 and CDR2 from the germline V gene are LNHNV and YYDKDF (reference sequence). The CDR3 spans 13 residues. The ends were cut back, 3 bases at V and 7 bases at J, with 13 bases in the middle. The chain's CDR3 is CATSSAPHREQYF. The CDR3 nucleotides read TGTGCCACCAGCAGCGCCCCCCATCGGGAGCAGTACTTC. Full variable domain (outside the CDR3, taken from reference TRBV15 and TRBJ2-7): DAMVIQNPRYQVTQFGKPVTLSCSQTLNHNVMYWYQQKSSQAPKLLFHYYDKDFNNEADTPDNFQSRRPNTSFCFLDIRSPGLGDTAMYLCATSSAPHREQYFGPGTRLTVT.

This chain connects TRBV11-1 to TRBJ2-7, with TRBD2 matching 11 bases. CDR3 length equals 17 residues. V shed 4 bases and J 4 bases; nucleotides not matched to a gene: 12. In germline, CDR1 is SGHAT, CDR2 FQDESV (reference sequence). The CDR3 protein is CASSSSSGRATGYEQYF. DNA of the CDR3: TGTGCCAGCAGCTCGAGTAGCGGGAGGGCCACAGGGTACGAGCAGTACTTC.

This clone was detected a few times. In DNA form, the CDR3 reads TGTGCCAGTAGTACGGACAGGACTAATCAGCCCCAGCATTTT. Residues: CASSTDRTNQPQHF. The chain recombines TRBV19 with TRBJ1-5; 7 bases agree with TRBD1. With V trimmed by 4 bases and J by 4 bases, 4 bases remained unmatched. Germline-derived CDR1 and CDR2 are LNHDA and SQIVND (reference sequence). This CDR3 has 14 amino acids.

This rearrangement joins TRBV4-1 to TRBJ1-2; no firm D call. CDR1 MGHRA and CDR2 YSYEKL come from the germline V gene. The V end was cut by 0 bases, the J end by 7 bases, with 9 bases between. The CDR3 totals 13 residues. CDR3 DNA sequence: TGCGCCAGCAGCCAAGAGGGGAGGTTTGGCTACACCTTC. Protein: CASSQEGRFGYTF.

For the CDR3, the DNA is TGTGCCAGTAGTAAGGACAGGGAGTTTCAGCCCCAGCATTTT. The encoded protein is CASSKDREFQPQHF. The rearrangement joins TRBV19 to TRBJ1-5, with 8 bases identical to TRBD1. This CDR3 spans 14 amino acids. Unmatched junction bases numbered 5, after V lost 4 bases and J lost 6 bases. Germline V gives CDR1 LNHDA, CDR2 SQIVND (reference sequence). The full variable domain, its missing parts supplied by reference TRBV19 and TRBJ1-5, is DGGITQSPKYLFRKEGQNVTLSCEQNLNHDAMYWYRQDPGQGLRLIYYSQIVNDFQKGDIAEGYSVSREKKESFPLTVTSAQKNPTAFYLCASSKDREFQPQHFGDGTRLSIL.

This clone was counted once. V and J are TRBV10-3 and TRBJ2-1; TRBD2 might be the D (6 bases). The CDR3 runs 13 residues. The germline V and J ends were trimmed by 10 bases and 7 bases, with 17 bases remaining between them. Germline CDR1 reads ENHRY; CDR2 reads SYGVKD. The CDR3 loop is CATTTLTRNEQFF. Written as DNA, the CDR3 is TGTGCCACTACGACCTTGACTAGGAATGAGCAGTTCTTC.

CDR3 residues: CASLGGAYGYTF. Here the CDR3 DNA reads TGTGCCTCATTGGGGGGTGCCTATGGCTACACCTTC. The V and J genes are TRBV5-8 and TRBJ1-2; maybe TRBD1 (5 bases). Germline CDR1 reads SGHTS; CDR2 reads YDEGEE. The V end was cut by 10 bases, the J end by 4 bases, with 14 bases between. This CDR3 region has 12 residues.

The chain is built from TRBV4-1 and TRBJ2-5; 12 bases match TRBD2. V shed 0 bases, J shed 5 bases, and the junction held 4 bases outside the gene matches. The CDR3 runs 16 residues. CDR1 and CDR2 (germline): MGHRA, YSYEKL. CDR3 nucleotide sequence: TGCGCCAGCAGCCAAGATACTAGCGGGGGGTGGGAGACCCAGTACTTC. This sequence encodes CASSQDTSGGWETQYF.

The rearrangement links TRBV5-8 to TRBJ2-5, with 10 bases aligning to TRBD2. The end of the DNA is better explained by TRBJ2-7, so the J call may be wrong. The germline V gene has CDR1 SGHTS and CDR2 YDEGEE. This CDR3 comprises 15 residues. DNA of the CDR3: TGTGCCGGTAGCCTAGCGGGAGTTCGAGGGTACGAGCAGTACTTC. Its translation: CAGSLAGVRGYEQYF.

This clone occurred once. The chain has TRBV5-1 and TRBJ1-6; maybe TRBD1 (5 bases). V was trimmed by 0 bases and J by 10 bases, leaving 17 bases between them. Germline V CDR1 and CDR2: SGHRS, YFSETQ. This CDR3 spans 16 amino acids. The CDR3 nucleotides are TGCGCCAGCAGCTTGGCAGGGACTGGCGGGGACTCACCCCTCCACTTT. Its protein product is CASSLAGTGGDSPLHF.

The J gene is TRBJ2-5, the V gene TRBV7-6; no clear D gene. CDR1 SGHVS and CDR2 FNYEAQ come from the germline V gene. The CDR3 covers 14 residues. V dropped 5 bases and J dropped 0 bases, with 10 bases sitting between them. CDR3 sequence: CASSPYLYQETQYF. The CDR3 coding sequence is TGTGCCAGCAGCCCTTACTTATACCAAGAGACCCAGTACTTC. The full variable domain, rest sourced from reference TRBV7-6 and TRBJ2-5, is GAGVSQSPRYKVTKRGQDVALRCDPISGHVSLYWYRQALGQGPEFLTYFNYEAQQDKSGLPNDRFSAERPEGSISTLTIQRTEQRDSAMYRCASSPYLYQETQYFGPGTRLLVL.

This clone was detected only once. The chain is built from TRBV2 and TRBJ2-5, with D possibly being TRBD1 (5 bases). V gave up 4 bases and J gave up 3 bases, with 15 bases separating them. CDR1 SNHLY and CDR2 FYNNEI come from the germline V gene. The CDR3 loop spans 15 amino acids. The CDR3 coding sequence is TGTGCCAGCAGTGTAGGTAGACAGACCAAAGAGACCCAGTACTTC. Its translation: CASSVGRQTKETQYF.

The gene calls are TRBV25-1 and TRBJ2-3, with D tentatively TRBD1 (7 bases). The CDR3 covers 14 residues. The V gene's germline CDR1 is MGHDK and CDR2 SYGVNS. The V end was cut by 6 bases, the J end by 5 bases, with 15 bases between. The CDR3 DNA reads TGTGCCAGCAGACAAAGCCAGGGGGGAGATACGCAGTATTTT. This gives the protein CASRQSQGGDTQYF.

The chain employs TRBV5-1 and TRBJ2-7; D possibly corresponds to TRBD2 (7 bases). This CDR3 is built from 12 residues. V was cut by 3 bases and J by 6 bases, with 10 bases left in between. Germline V gene lookup returns CDR1 SGHRS and CDR2 YFSETQ. CDR3: CASSWGGAEQYF. The CDR3 DNA reads as TGCGCCAGCAGCTGGGGGGGGGCCGAGCAGTACTTC.

The chain recombines TRBV19 with TRBJ1-2, with TRBD1 as a possible D gene (5 bases). V gave up 9 bases and J gave up 0 bases, with 17 bases separating them. Germline V gene sequence: CDR1 LNHDA, CDR2 SQIVND (reference sequence). The CDR3 covers 15 residues. CDR3 in amino acids: CASCLQGFPNYGYTF. The CDR3, as DNA: TGTGCCAGCTGCCTCCAGGGCTTCCCTAACTATGGCTACACCTTC.

This clone showed up just once. The chain uses TRBV7-3 and TRBJ2-3, with 12 nucleotides matching TRBD2. V dropped 4 bases and J dropped 7; count of bases not matched to a gene: 9. Germline V lookup: CDR1 SGHTA, CDR2 FQGTGA. This CDR3 spans 16 amino acids. In DNA form, the CDR3 reads TGTGCCAGCAGCTCTCCGACTAGCGGGAGTAGAAATACGCAGTATTTT. Translation gives CASSSPTSGSRNTQYF.

The gene calls are TRBV27 and TRBJ2-3; D perhaps matches TRBD2 (6 bases). Germline CDR1 and CDR2: MNHEY and SMNVEV (reference sequence). This CDR3 is built from 17 residues. Trimming took 4 bases from V and 7 from J, leaving 24 bases between them. CDR3 loop: CASSSKEEGGLGYTQYF. The CDR3 DNA reads TGTGCCAGCAGTTCAAAGGAAGAGGGAGGCCTGGGGTATACGCAGTATTTT.

This chain connects TRBV7-9 to TRBJ1-6, with 7 bases identical to TRBD1. The CDR3 is 12 amino acids. J lost 15 bases, V lost 5 bases, and 7 bases had no gene match. Germline loops: CDR1 SEHNR, CDR2 FQNEAQ (reference sequence). This CDR3 reads CASSPPQGILHF. Here the CDR3 DNA reads TGTGCCAGCAGCCCGCCACAGGGGATCCTCCACTTT.

This rearrangement joins TRBV7-3 to TRBJ2-5, with 11 bases aligning to TRBD1. Per germline, CDR1 SGHTA and CDR2 FQGTGA. This CDR3 is 16 amino acids long. V shed 3 bases, J shed 1 base, and the junction held 4 bases outside the gene matches. CDR3 residues: CASSFIGQGAQETQYF. The CDR3 nucleotides are TGTGCCAGCAGCTTTATCGGACAGGGGGCCCAAGAGACCCAGTACTTC.

The chain joins TRBV6-4 to TRBJ2-1; TRBD2 matches 9 bases. The CDR3 extends over 19 amino acids. CDR1 is MRHNA and CDR2 is SNTAGT in the germline V gene. V lost 7 bases to trimming and J lost 0 bases; unmatched junction nucleotides: 16. The CDR3 DNA reads as TGTGCCAGCAATCCCGGGACTAGCATGCTATTTCCCTCCTACAATGAGCAGTTCTTC. Translated, it gives CASNPGTSMLFPSYNEQFF.

The chain employs TRBV7-2 and TRBJ2-4; D not certain. This CDR3 has 14 amino acids. V lost 6 bases to trimming and J lost 0 bases, with 9 bases between them. Per germline, CDR1 SGHTA and CDR2 FQGNSA. CDR3 coding DNA: TGTGCCAGCAGTCCCGTCCTAGCCAAAAACATTCAGTACTTC. It yields the protein CASSPVLAKNIQYF.

This clone was seen just once. This rearrangement joins TRBV6-6 to TRBJ1-1; 11 nucleotides align to TRBD1. The CDR3 has 15 residues. The germline CDR1 and CDR2 sequences are MNHNY and SVGAGI (reference sequence). J gave up 7 bases and V 1 base, and 5 bases lay outside the gene matches. The CDR3 nucleotides read TGTGCCAGCAGTTACTACCGGACAGGGGGCAGTGAAGCTTTCTTT. It encodes CASSYYRTGGSEAFF.

The genes are TRBV5-6 and TRBJ2-7; tentatively, D is TRBD1 (6 bases). Trimming removed 5 bases from V and 2 bases from J, with 17 bases in between. This CDR3 is 15 amino acids long. The germline V gene encodes CDR1 SGHDT and CDR2 YYEEEE. For the CDR3, the DNA is TGTGCCAGCAGATTCGGGCAGGGGATTCCCTACGAGCAGTACTTC. Translating it yields CASRFGQGIPYEQYF.

The chain carries TRBV27 and TRBJ2-7; D is unclear. This CDR3 comprises 14 residues. Trimming cost V 5 bases and J 1 base, with 12 bases left between them. The germline CDR1 and CDR2 sequences are MNHEY and SMNVEV (reference sequence). CDR3 nucleotide sequence: TGTGCCAGCAGTCTCAGGTCCGCTTCCTACGAGCAGTACTTC. The encoded protein is CASSLRSASYEQYF.

This clone was observed a handful of times. The junction differs from germline at one of its ends, possibly a read error. V and J are TRBV9 and TRBJ1-3; D unresolved. CDR3 size: 15 residues. Looked up from germline, CDR1 is SGDLS and CDR2 is YYNGEE. CDR3 coding DNA: TGTGCCAGCAGCGGGGAGGTGGTCCCTGGGAACACCATATATTTT. Translation gives CASSGEVVPGNTIYF.

The chain uses TRBV7-2 and TRBJ2-3; TRBD2 aligns across 9 bases. The trim removed 5 bases at V and 1 base at J, leaving 7 bases unmatched. The germline gives CDR1 SGHTA, CDR2 FQGNSA. The CDR3 is made up of 16 amino acids. CDR3 region: CASSLVLAGGTDTQYF. The CDR3 DNA reads as TGTGCCAGCAGCCTAGTTTTAGCGGGGGGCACAGATACGCAGTATTTT. The full variable domain, completed using reference TRBV7-2 and TRBJ2-3, is GAGVSQSPSNKVTEKGKDVELRCDPISGHTALYWYRQSLGQGLEFLIYFQGNSAPDKSGLPSDRFSAERTGGSVSTLTIQRTQQEDSAVYLCASSLVLAGGTDTQYFGPGTRLTVL.